This T cell receptor beta chain was recovered during a study of CD8 T cells in Susac syndrome. CD8+ and CD4+ T cells taken from blood had their TCR beta sequenced. Negative isolation was applied to CD8+ and CD4+ T cells, and FACS enrichment was applied to TEMRA cells. As for this clonotype: Its cognate antigen is unknown.

Random-hexamer reverse transcription was applied to about 0.5 to 1 ug RNA. immunoSEQ multiplex PCR amplified TCR beta CDR3 across 54 Vbeta, 13 Jbeta. Each CDR3 protein gets one entry after TCRdb re-called the immunoSEQ multiplex PCR reads with MiXCR. The sample holds some 130,000 distinct CDR3 sequences; about 90% are singletons and the top ten take approximately 0.24%. Study-level results: The authors acknowledged that their TCR sequencing and HLA analysis involved a relatively small number of individuals.

This TCR was recovered from a human donor with multiple sclerosis. The sample comprised CD8+ T cells from PBMCs.

The CDR3 DNA follows: TGTGCCAGCAGTCCCCGGACAGGGGGCGCCGAGCAGTACTTC. It codes for CASSPRTGGAEQYF. The chain carries TRBV12-3 or TRBV12-4 and TRBJ2-7; 11 nucleotides align to TRBD1. The V gene end was trimmed by 5 bases and the J gene end by 6 bases; junction bases not matched to a gene: 6. The length of the CDR3 is 14 residues.